The clone carrying this T cell receptor (beta chain) occurred many times. This sample is drawn from a study of T-cell memory formation after mild COVID-19. One entry per CDR3 protein, called by TCRdb with MiXCR from the 5' RACE reads. The top ten clones hold 28% of a sample with roughly 150,000 distinct CDR3 sequences, more than 13% of them seen once. This clonotype originated in an adult woman who had mild COVID-19 (a few samples of this study predate the infection). Cell type and time point are not known. The sequenced sample consisted of PBMCs or a T cell subset sorted from them (not recorded which).

The CDR3 spells CASSTRLAGGGPGELFF. CDR3 nucleotides: TGTGCCAGCAGTACCCGACTAGCGGGGGGCGGTCCGGGGGAGCTGTTTTTT. The genes are TRBV6-2 or TRBV6-3 and TRBJ2-2, with 13 bases lining up with TRBD2. Per germline, CDR1 MNHEY and CDR2 SVGEGT. V gave up 5 bases and J gave up 8 bases; unmatched junction bases: 11. This CDR3 comprises 17 residues.